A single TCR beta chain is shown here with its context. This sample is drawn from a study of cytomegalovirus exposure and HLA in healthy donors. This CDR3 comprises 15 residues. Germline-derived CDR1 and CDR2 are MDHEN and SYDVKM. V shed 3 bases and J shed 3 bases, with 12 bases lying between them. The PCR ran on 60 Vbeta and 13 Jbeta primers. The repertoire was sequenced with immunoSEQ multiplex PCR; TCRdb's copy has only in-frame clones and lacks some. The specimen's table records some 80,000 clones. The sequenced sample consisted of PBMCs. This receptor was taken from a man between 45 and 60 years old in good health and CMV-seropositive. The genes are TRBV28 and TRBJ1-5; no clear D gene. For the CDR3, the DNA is TGTGCCAGCAGTTTCTCCGGGTCTCTCAATCAGCCCCAGCATTTT. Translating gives CASSFSGSLNQPQHF.